This T cell receptor (beta chain) came from a study of blood T cell repertoires in COVID-19. The CDR3 is 15 amino acids. Germline CDR1 is MDHEN and CDR2 is SYDVKM. V was trimmed by 8 bases and J by 8 bases, leaving 21 bases between them. Per the original data handling: The assay estimated nucleated cells by amplifying reference gene primers. Data came from immunoSEQ multiplex PCR; TCRdb stores just in-frame clones and leaves some out. The V and J calls and clone size were taken over from that table, and D and trimming were inferred from the DNA. The data contain about 270,000 clones, over 75% of them singletons.

This TCR derives from a woman in her 50s with acute or convalescent COVID-19. Specimen: peripheral blood. This chain connects TRBV28 to TRBJ1-4; D uncertain. The CDR3 loop reads CASFSNPGSGEKLFF. The CDR3 DNA is TGTGCCAGCTTCTCCAATCCGGGATCCGGGGAAAAACTGTTTTTT.